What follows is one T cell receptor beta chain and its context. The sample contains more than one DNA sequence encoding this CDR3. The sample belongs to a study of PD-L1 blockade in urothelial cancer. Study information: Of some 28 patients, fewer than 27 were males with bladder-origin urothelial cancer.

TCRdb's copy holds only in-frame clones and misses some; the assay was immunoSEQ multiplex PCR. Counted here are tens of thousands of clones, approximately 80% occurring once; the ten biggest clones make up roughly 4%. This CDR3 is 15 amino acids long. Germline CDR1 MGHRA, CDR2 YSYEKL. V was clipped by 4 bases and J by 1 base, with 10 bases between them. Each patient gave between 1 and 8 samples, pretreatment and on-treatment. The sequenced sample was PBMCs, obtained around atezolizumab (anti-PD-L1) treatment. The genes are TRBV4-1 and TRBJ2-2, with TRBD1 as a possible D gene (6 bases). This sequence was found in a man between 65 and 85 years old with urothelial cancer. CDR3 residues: CASSLTGVNTGELFF. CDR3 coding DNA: TGCGCCAGCAGCCTGACAGGAGTGAACACCGGGGAGCTGTTTTTT.